The entry below describes one T cell receptor beta chain. Its antigen is unknown. Random hexamers were used to reverse transcribe an amount of about 0.45 to 1 ug RNA. The authors amplified TCR beta CDR3 across 54 Vbeta and 13 Jbeta using immunoSEQ multiplex PCR. TCRdb redid the calling of the immunoSEQ multiplex PCR reads with MiXCR, one entry per CDR3 protein. The repertoire holds some 120,000 distinct CDR3 sequences, with 80% to 95% as singletons. The V segment lost 6 bases and the J segment 2 bases; nucleotides outside the gene matches: 6. This CDR3 is 15 amino acids long. Germline V gives CDR1 SNHLY, CDR2 FYNNEI. The sample belongs to a study of CD8 T cells in Susac syndrome. Overall study results and limits: It was acknowledged in the study that its TCR sequencing and HLA analysis involved a relatively small number of individuals.

The sequenced target, TCR beta, came from blood CD8+ and CD4+ T cells. TEMRA cells were FACS-enriched and CD8+ and CD4+ T cells negatively isolated. V gene TRBV2 combines with J gene TRBJ2-7, with 11 nucleotides matching TRBD1. The origin of this receptor is a human donor in good health. Sequencing input: CD8+ T cells from PBMCs. CDR3 DNA: TGTGCCAGCAGGGGTAGGACAGGGGGCACCTACGAGCAGTACTTC. Its translation is CASRGRTGGTYEQYF.